This T cell receptor beta chain was recovered during a study of T cells after yellow fever vaccination. Study observations and caveats: Primary-vaccination clones mostly resurfaced post-booster (less than 98% CD4, approximately 90% CD8). The presence of abundant clonotypes contaminating from the bulk population was possible in FACS-sorted repertoires.

This clonotype has just a few counts. Its specificity is not known. By 5'RACE template switching, TCR cDNA was produced, with a universal primer site and UMIs added in the process. Via MiXCR, TCRdb re-called the 5' RACE reads, giving one row per CDR3 protein. The table has approximately 610,000 distinct CDR3 sequences, 17% seen once. Sequences were derived from PBMCs, sampled roughly 5 days after the first yellow fever vaccination. The receptor was derived from a young man who received the YFV17D yellow fever vaccine.

In DNA form, the CDR3 reads TGTGCCAGCAGCTCACGCTTAAATGAAAAACTGTTTTTT. This translates into CASSSRLNEKLFF. The chain combines TRBV7-2 with TRBJ1-4; D uncertain. The germline gives CDR1 SGHTA, CDR2 FQGNSA. V was shortened by 4 bases and J by 5 bases, with 8 bases between the two germline ends. This CDR3 spans 13 amino acids.